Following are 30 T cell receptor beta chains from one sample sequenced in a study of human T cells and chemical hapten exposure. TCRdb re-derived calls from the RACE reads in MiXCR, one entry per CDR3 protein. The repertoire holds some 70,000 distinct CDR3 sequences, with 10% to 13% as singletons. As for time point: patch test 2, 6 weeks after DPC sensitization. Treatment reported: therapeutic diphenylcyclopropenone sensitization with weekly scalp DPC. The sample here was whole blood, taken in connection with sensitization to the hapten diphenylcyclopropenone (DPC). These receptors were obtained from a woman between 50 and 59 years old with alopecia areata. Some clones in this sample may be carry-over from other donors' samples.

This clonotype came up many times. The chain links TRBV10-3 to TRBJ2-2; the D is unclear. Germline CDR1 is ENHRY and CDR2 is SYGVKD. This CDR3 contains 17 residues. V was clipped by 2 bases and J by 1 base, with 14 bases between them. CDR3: CAISEPLGTVNTGELFF. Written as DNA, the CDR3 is TGTGCCATCAGTGAGCCCTTAGGAACCGTGAACACCGGGGAGCTGTTTTTT.

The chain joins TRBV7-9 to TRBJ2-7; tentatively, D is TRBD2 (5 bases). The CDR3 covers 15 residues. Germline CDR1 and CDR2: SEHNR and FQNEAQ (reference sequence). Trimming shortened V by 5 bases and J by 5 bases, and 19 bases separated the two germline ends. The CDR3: CASSPSRTSANEQYF. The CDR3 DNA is TGTGCCAGCAGCCCGAGTCGGACTTCGGCCAACGAGCAGTACTTC.

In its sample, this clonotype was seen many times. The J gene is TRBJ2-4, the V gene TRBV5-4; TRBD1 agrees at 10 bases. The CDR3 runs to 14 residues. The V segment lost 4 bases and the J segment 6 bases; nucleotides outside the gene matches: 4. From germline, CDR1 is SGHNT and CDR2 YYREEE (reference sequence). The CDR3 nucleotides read TGTGCCAGCAGCGCGGGACAGGGGAGAAACATTCAGTACTTC. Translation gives CASSAGQGRNIQYF.

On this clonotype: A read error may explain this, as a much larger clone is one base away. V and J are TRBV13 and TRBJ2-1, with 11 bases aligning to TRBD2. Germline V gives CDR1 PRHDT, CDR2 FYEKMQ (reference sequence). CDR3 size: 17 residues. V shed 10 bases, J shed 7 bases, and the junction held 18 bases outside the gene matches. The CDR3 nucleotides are TGTGCCACTACCCGAACTAGCGGGGGAAATTACGCAAATGAGCAGTTCTTC. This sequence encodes CATTRTSGGNYANEQFF.

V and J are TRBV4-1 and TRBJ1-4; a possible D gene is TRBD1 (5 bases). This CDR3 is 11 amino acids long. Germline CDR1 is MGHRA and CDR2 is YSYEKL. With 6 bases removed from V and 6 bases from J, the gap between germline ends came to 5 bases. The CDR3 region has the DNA TGCGCCAGCAGGGGGGATGAAAAACTGTTTTTT. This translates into CASRGDEKLFF.

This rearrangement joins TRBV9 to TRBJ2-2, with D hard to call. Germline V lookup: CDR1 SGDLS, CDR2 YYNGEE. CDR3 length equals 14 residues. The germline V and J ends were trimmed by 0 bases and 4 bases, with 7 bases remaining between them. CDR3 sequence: CASSVASTTGELFF. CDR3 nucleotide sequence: TGTGCCAGCAGCGTAGCGAGTACCACCGGGGAGCTGTTTTTT.

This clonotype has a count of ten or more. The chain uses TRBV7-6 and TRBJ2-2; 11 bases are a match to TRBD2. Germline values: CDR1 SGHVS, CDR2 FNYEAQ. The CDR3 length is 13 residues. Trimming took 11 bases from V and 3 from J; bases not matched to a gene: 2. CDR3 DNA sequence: TGTGCCGGGACTAGCGGACACACCGGGGAGCTGTTTTTT. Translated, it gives CAGTSGHTGELFF.

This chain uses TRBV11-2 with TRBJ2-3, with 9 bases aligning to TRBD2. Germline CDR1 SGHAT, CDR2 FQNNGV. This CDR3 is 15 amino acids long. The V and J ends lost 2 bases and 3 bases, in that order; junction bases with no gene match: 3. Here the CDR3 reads CASSLRGRETDTQYF. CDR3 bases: TGTGCCAGCAGCTTACGCGGGAGGGAGACAGATACGCAGTATTTT.

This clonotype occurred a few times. The CDR3 DNA is TGCAGTGCTAGACCTATAACTCCGGGGGTTCTAGGTACCGAAGAGACCCAGTACTTC. It codes for CSARPITPGVLGTEETQYF. The chain employs TRBV20-1 and TRBJ2-5; the D gene is possibly TRBD2 (6 bases). V was shortened by 2 bases and J by 3 bases, with 28 bases between the two germline ends. From germline, CDR1 is DFQATT and CDR2 SNEGSKA (reference sequence). This CDR3 spans 19 amino acids.

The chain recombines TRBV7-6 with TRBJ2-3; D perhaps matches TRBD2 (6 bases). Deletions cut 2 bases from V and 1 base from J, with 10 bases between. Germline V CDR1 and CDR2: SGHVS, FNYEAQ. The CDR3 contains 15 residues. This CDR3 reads CASSLKDYRTDTQYF. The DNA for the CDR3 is TGTGCCAGCAGCTTAAAGGACTACCGCACAGATACGCAGTATTTT.

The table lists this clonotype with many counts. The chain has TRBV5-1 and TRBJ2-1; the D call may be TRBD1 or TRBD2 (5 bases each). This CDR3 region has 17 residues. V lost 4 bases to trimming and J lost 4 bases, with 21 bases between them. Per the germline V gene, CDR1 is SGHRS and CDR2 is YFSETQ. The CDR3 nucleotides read TGCGCCAGCAGCCTGACGGGGACCCACCCAAGATACAATGAGCAGTTCTTC. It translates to CASSLTGTHPRYNEQFF. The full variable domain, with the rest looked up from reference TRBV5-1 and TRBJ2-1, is KAGVTQTPRYLIKTRGQQVTLSCSPISGHRSVSWYQQTPGQGLQFLFEYFSETQRNKGNFPGRFSGRQFSNSRSEMNVSTLELGDSALYLCASSLTGTHPRYNEQFFGPGTRLTVL.

The CDR3 coding sequence is TGTGCCAGCAGTTTATCCGGCGGTGGAAACACCATATATTTT. Amino acid sequence: CASSLSGGGNTIYF. The chain combines TRBV27 with TRBJ1-3; D ambiguous. The ends were cut back, 0 bases at V and 3 bases at J, with 6 bases in the middle. CDR1 MNHEY and CDR2 SMNVEV come from the germline V gene (reference sequence). The CDR3 is 14 amino acids.

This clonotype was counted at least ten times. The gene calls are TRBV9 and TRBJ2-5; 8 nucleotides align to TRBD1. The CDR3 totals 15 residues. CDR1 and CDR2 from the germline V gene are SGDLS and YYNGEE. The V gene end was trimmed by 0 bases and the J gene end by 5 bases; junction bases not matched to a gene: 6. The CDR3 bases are TGTGCCAGCAGCGTAGAGACAGGGGCCTGGGAGACCCAGTACTTC. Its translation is CASSVETGAWETQYF. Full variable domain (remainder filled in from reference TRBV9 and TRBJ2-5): DSGVTQTPKHLITATGQRVTLRCSPRSGDLSVYWYQQSLDQGLQFLIQYYNGEERAKGNILERFSAQQFPDLHSELNLSSLELGDSALYFCASSVETGAWETQYFGPGTRLLVL.

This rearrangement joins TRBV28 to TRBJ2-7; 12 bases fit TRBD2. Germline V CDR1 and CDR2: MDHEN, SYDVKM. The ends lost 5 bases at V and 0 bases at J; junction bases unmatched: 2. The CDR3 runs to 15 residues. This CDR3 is CASSETSGGSYEQYF. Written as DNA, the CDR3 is TGTGCCAGCAGTGAGACTAGCGGGGGCTCCTACGAGCAGTACTTC.

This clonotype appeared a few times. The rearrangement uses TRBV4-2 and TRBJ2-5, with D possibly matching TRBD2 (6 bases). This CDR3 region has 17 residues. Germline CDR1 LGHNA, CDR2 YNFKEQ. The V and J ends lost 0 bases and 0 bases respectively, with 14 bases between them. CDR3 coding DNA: TGTGCCAGCAGCCAAGATCGGACCGGACTACACCAAGAGACCCAGTACTTC. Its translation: CASSQDRTGLHQETQYF.

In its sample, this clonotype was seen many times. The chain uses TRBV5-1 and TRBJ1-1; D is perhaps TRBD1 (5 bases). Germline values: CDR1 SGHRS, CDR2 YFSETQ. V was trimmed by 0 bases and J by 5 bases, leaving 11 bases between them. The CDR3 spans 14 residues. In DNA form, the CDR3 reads TGCGCCAGCAGCTTGGAGGGGCCCCCGACTGAAGCTTTCTTT. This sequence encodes CASSLEGPPTEAFF.

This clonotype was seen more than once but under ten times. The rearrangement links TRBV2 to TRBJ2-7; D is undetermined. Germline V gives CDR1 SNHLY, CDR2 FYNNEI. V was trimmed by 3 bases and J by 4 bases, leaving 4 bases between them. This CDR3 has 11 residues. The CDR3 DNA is TGTGCCAGCAGTGACCAATACGAGCAGTACTTC. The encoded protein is CASSDQYEQYF.

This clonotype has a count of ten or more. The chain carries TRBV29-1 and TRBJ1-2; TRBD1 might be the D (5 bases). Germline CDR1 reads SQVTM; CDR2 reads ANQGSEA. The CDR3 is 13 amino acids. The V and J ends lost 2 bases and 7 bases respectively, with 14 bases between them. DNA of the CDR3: TGCAGCGTTGAACCAATGACAGTAGCTGGCTACACCTTC. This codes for CSVEPMTVAGYTF.

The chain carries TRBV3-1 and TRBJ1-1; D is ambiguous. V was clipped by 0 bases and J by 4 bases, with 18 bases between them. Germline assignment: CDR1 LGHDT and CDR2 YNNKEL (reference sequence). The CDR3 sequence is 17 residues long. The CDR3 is CASSQENTLSWSTEAFF. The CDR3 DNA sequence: TGTGCCAGCAGCCAAGAAAACACCCTCTCGTGGAGCACTGAAGCTTTCTTT.

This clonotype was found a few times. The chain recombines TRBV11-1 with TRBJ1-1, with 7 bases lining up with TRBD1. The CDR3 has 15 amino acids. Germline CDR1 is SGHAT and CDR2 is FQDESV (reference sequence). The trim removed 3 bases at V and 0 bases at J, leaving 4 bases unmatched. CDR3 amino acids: CASSFGRGMNTEAFF. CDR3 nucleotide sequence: TGTGCCAGCAGCTTTGGCAGGGGGATGAACACTGAAGCTTTCTTT. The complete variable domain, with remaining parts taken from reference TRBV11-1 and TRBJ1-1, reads EAEVAQSPRYKITEKSQAVAFWCDPISGHATLYWYRQILGQGPELLVQFQDESVVDDSQLPKDRFSAERLKGVDSTLKIQPAELGDSAMYLCASSFGRGMNTEAFFGQGTRLTVV.

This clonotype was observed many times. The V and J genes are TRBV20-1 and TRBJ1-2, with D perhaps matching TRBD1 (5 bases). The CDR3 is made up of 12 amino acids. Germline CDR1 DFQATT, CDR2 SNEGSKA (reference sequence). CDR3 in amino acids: CSPIDGAGGYTF. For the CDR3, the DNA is TGCAGCCCGATCGATGGGGCTGGCGGCTACACCTTC.

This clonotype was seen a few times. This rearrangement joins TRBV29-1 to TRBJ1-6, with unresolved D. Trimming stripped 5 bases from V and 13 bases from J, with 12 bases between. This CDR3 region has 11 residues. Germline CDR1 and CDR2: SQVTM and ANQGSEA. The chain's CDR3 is CSVWAPDPLHF. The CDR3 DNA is TGCAGCGTTTGGGCGCCCGACCCCCTCCACTTT.

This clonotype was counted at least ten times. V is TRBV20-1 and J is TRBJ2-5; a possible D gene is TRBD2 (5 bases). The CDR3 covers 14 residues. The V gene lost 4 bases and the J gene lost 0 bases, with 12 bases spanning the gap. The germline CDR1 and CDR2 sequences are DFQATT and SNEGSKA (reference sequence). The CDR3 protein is CSAKGVGYQETQYF. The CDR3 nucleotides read TGCAGTGCTAAGGGAGTTGGCTACCAAGAGACCCAGTACTTC.

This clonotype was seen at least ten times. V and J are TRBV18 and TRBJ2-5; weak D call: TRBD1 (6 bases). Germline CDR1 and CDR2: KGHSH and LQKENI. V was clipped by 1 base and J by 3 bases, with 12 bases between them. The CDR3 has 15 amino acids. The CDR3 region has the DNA TGTGCCAGCTCACCACATCAGGGGCGAGAAGAGACCCAGTACTTC. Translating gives CASSPHQGREETQYF.

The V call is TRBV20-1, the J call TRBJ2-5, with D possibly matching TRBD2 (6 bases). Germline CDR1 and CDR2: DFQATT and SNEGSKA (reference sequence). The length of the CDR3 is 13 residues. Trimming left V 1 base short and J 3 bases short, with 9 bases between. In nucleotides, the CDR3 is TGCAGTGCTAGAGTGACGGGAGAAGAGACCCAGTACTTC. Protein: CSARVTGEETQYF.

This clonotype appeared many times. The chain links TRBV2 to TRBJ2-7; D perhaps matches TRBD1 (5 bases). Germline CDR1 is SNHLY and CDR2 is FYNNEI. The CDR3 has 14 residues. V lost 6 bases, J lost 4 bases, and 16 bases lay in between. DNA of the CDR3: TGTGCCAGCAGGGGGCCTCCGAAGGGATACGAGCAGTACTTC. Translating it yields CASRGPPKGYEQYF.

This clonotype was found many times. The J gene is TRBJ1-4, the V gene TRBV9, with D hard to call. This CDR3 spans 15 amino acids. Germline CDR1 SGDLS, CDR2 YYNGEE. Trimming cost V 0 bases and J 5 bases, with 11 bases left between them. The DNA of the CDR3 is TGTGCCAGCAGCGTAGGTCCGTCCACAAATGAAAAACTGTTTTTT. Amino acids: CASSVGPSTNEKLFF.

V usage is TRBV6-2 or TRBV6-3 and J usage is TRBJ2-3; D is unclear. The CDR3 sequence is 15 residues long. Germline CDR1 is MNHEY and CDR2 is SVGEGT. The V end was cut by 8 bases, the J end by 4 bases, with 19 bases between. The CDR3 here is CASGPSLGKADTQYF. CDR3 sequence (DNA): TGTGCCAGCGGTCCGTCCTTAGGGAAAGCAGATACGCAGTATTTT.

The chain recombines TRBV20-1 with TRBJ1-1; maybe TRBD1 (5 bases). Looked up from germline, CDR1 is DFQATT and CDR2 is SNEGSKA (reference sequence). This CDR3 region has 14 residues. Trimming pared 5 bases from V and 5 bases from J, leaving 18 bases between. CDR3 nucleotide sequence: TGCAGTGCTGGGAAACAGGCGTCGTGGACTGAAGCTTTCTTT. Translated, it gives CSAGKQASWTEAFF.

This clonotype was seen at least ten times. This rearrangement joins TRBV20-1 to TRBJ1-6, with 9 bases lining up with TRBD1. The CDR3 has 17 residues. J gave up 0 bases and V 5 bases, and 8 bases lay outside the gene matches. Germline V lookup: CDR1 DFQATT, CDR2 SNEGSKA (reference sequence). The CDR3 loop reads CSARDRASSSYNSPLHF. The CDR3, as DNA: TGCAGTGCTCGGGACAGGGCCTCGAGCTCCTATAATTCACCCCTCCACTTT.